Presented here are 23 T cell receptor beta chains from one specimen sequenced in a study of blood T cells in healthy people across ages. The authors ran a second PCR of about 7 to 12 cycles using a sample-barcoded 5' primer and a J-beta primer mix. TCRdb fed the 5' RACE reads into MiXCR, producing one record per CDR3 protein. The sample includes hundreds of thousands of distinct CDR3 sequences, about 20% of them seen just once. Specimen: blood. The receptors derive from a man in his sixties or seventies in good health.

The V and J genes are TRBV12-3 or TRBV12-4 and TRBJ1-2; a possible D gene is TRBD1 (6 bases). V was shortened by 7 bases and J by 4 bases, with 13 bases between the two germline ends. CDR3 length: 13 residues. CDR3 protein: CASTNRVTYGYTF. The CDR3 DNA reads TGTGCCAGCACCAACAGGGTAACCTATGGCTACACCTTC.

Many counts were recorded for this clonotype. This chain joins TRBV4-1 and TRBJ1-4, with D unclear. This CDR3 region has 14 residues. CDR1 is MGHRA and CDR2 is YSYEKL in the germline V gene. The V and J ends lost 2 bases and 8 bases respectively, with 12 bases between them. The CDR3 region has the DNA TGCGCCAGCAGCCAACAGCAGGAGGGAGAAAAACTGTTTTTT. As protein: CASSQQQEGEKLFF.

This chain joins TRBV12-3 or TRBV12-4 and TRBJ2-1; no clear D gene. Trimming stripped 3 bases from V and 7 bases from J, with 13 bases between. The CDR3 runs to 14 residues. CDR3 region: CASSFVLGTNEQFF. DNA of the CDR3: TGTGCCAGCAGTTTTGTTCTGGGTACAAATGAGCAGTTCTTC.

The chain recombines TRBV6-5 with TRBJ1-5; tentatively, D is TRBD1 (5 bases). CDR1 and CDR2 (germline): MNHEY, SVGAGI. V lost 10 bases and J 4 bases, leaving 14 bases between the germline ends. The CDR3 is 13 residues long. CDR3 sequence reads: CATQGGGNQPQHF. CDR3 sequence (DNA): TGTGCCACCCAGGGAGGCGGGAATCAGCCCCAGCATTTT.

This clonotype appeared a few times. V is TRBV20-1 and J is TRBJ2-5; perhaps D is TRBD1 or TRBD2 (5 bases each). V was pared by 4 bases and J by 1 base, with 13 bases between. CDR3 length equals 14 residues. Germline V gene data show CDR1 as DFQATT and CDR2 as SNEGSKA (reference sequence). The CDR3 spells CSANPGTVQETQYF. CDR3 bases: TGCAGTGCTAACCCCGGGACGGTCCAAGAGACCCAGTACTTC.

The gene calls are TRBV6-6 and TRBJ1-3; D is undetermined. CDR3 size: 13 residues. Germline CDR1 is MNHNY and CDR2 is SVGAGI (reference sequence). Trimming cost V 2 bases and J 3 bases, with 5 bases left between them. CDR3 sequence (DNA): TGTGCCAGCAGTTACCAGCTTGGAAACACCATATATTTT. Protein: CASSYQLGNTIYF.

Notes on this clonotype: The conserved phenylalanine or tryptophan is not found at the CDR3 terminus, so this likely reflects a read error. The chain employs TRBV29-1 and TRBJ2-5, with 7 nucleotides matching TRBD2. V trimming: 3 bases; J trimming: 4 bases; junction bases outside the gene matches: 5. The germline V gene encodes CDR1 SQVTM and CDR2 ANQGSEA. This CDR3 region has 13 residues. Here the CDR3 DNA reads TGCAGCGTTGATTATTCGGGAGGAGAGACCCAGTACTCC. It codes for CSVDYSGGETQYS.

The chain couples TRBV7-9 to TRBJ2-7; 7 bases map to TRBD1. This CDR3 region has 13 residues. The germline gives CDR1 SEHNR, CDR2 FQNEAQ (reference sequence). V lost 5 bases to trimming and J lost 5 bases; unmatched junction nucleotides: 6. CDR3 in amino acids: CASSPDRANEQYF. The CDR3 DNA follows: TGTGCCAGCAGCCCAGACAGGGCCAACGAGCAGTACTTC.

The chain carries TRBV18 and TRBJ2-1; D is uncertain. The germline V gene encodes CDR1 KGHSH and CDR2 LQKENI. CDR3 length equals 14 residues. The V end lost 2 bases, the J end lost 9 bases, and 14 bases lay between the germline ends. The CDR3 DNA reads TGTGCCAGCTCACCAACCACGGGTGGTGGTGAGCAGTTCTTC. Its protein is CASSPTTGGGEQFF.

This clonotype was seen at least ten times. The J gene is TRBJ2-1, the V gene TRBV14, with D perhaps TRBD2 (5 bases). The ends were cut back, 0 bases at V and 8 bases at J, with 14 bases in the middle. Germline V gene sequence: CDR1 SGHDN, CDR2 FVKESK. The CDR3 has 15 residues. The CDR3 reads CASSQDRGLADEQFF. The CDR3 DNA reads TGTGCCAGCAGCCAAGATCGAGGGCTAGCCGATGAGCAGTTCTTC.

This clonotype was counted a few times. J is TRBJ2-7 and V is TRBV20-1; D unclear. Trimming stripped 7 bases from V and 3 bases from J, with 13 bases between. Per the germline V gene, CDR1 is DFQATT and CDR2 is SNEGSKA (reference sequence). The CDR3 is 12 amino acids. The CDR3 protein is CSGASPSYEQYF. CDR3 sequence (DNA): TGCAGTGGGGCGAGTCCCAGCTACGAGCAGTACTTC.

V and J are TRBV7-2 and TRBJ2-3; 7 nucleotides align to TRBD2. This CDR3 region has 16 residues. V was pared by 5 bases and J by 1 base, with 9 bases of the junction left unmatched. Germline CDR1 reads SGHTA; CDR2 reads FQGNSA. This CDR3 reads CASSPTGGVGTDTQYF. The CDR3 bases are TGTGCCAGCAGCCCCACGGGGGGAGTCGGCACAGATACGCAGTATTTT. The variable domain in full, with the rest retrieved from reference TRBV7-2 and TRBJ2-3, is GAGVSQSPSNKVTEKGKDVELRCDPISGHTALYWYRQSLGQGLEFLIYFQGNSAPDKSGLPSDRFSAERTGGSVSTLTIQRTQQEDSAVYLCASSPTGGVGTDTQYFGPGTRLTVL.

This CDR3 is CASSYAGGDTKRFYEQYV. CDR3 coding DNA: TGTGCCAGCAGTTATGCAGGAGGGGACACCAAGCGTTTCTACGAGCAGTACGTC. The rearrangement links TRBV6-2 or TRBV6-3 to TRBJ2-5; the D gene could be TRBD1 or TRBD2 (6 bases each). The J call may be in error: the DNA end matches TRBJ2-7 better. CDR1 is MNHEY, CDR2 SVGEGT, per germline. This CDR3 has 18 residues.

The chain employs TRBV19 and TRBJ1-5; 8 bases fit TRBD1. Germline V gene lookup returns CDR1 LNHDA and CDR2 SQIVND (reference sequence). The CDR3 covers 15 residues. V was clipped by 5 bases and J by 8 bases; unmatched bases: 11. This chain's CDR3 is CASSETGVPLEPQHF. CDR3 nucleotide sequence: TGTGCCAGTAGTGAGACAGGGGTCCCCCTGGAGCCCCAGCATTTT.

The chain uses TRBV14 and TRBJ1-2; D gene ambiguous. The V gene's germline CDR1 is SGHDN and CDR2 FVKESK. The ends were cut back, 0 bases at V and 6 bases at J, with 5 bases in the middle. CDR3 size: 12 residues. CDR3 coding DNA: TGTGCCAGCAGCCAAGACCTGAATGGCTACACCTTC. As protein: CASSQDLNGYTF.

This clonotype appeared a few times. V gene TRBV29-1 combines with J gene TRBJ2-7; D is unclear. Germline CDR1 reads SQVTM; CDR2 reads ANQGSEA. This CDR3 is built from 13 residues. V gave up 4 bases and J gave up 3 bases, with 13 bases separating them. The CDR3 reads CSVGGGSDYEQYF. The CDR3 nucleotides are TGCAGCGTTGGCGGTGGATCAGACTACGAGCAGTACTTC.

This clonotype was counted a few times. The CDR3 region is CATSSGGPNQPQHF. DNA for the CDR3: TGTGCCACCAGCAGTGGGGGGCCAAATCAGCCCCAGCATTTT. The chain combines TRBV15 with TRBJ1-5, with D possibly matching TRBD1 (6 bases). Germline CDR1 LNHNV, CDR2 YYDKDF (reference sequence). The CDR3 consists of 14 residues. The V and J ends lost 3 bases and 4 bases respectively, with 10 bases between them.

V gene TRBV6-2 or TRBV6-3 combines with J gene TRBJ1-1; D remains ambiguous. The CDR3 has 15 residues. V gave up 2 bases and J gave up 2 bases, with 12 bases separating them. CDR1 is MNHEY, CDR2 SVGEGT, per germline. CDR3 loop: CASSYPSMVNTEAFF. For the CDR3, the DNA is TGTGCCAGCAGTTACCCCAGTATGGTCAACACTGAAGCTTTCTTT.

This clonotype appeared a few times. The chain joins TRBV12-3 or TRBV12-4 to TRBJ2-3, with D unresolved. There are 13 residues in the CDR3. Trimming pared 5 bases from V and 2 bases from J, leaving 8 bases between. The CDR3 reads CASSPHFTDTQYF. CDR3 coding DNA: TGTGCCAGCAGTCCTCACTTCACAGATACGCAGTATTTT.

The table lists this clonotype with a few counts. The chain combines TRBV20-1 with TRBJ1-3; D unclear. The V gene lost 3 bases and the J gene lost 0 bases, with 9 bases spanning the gap. Germline-derived CDR1 and CDR2 are DFQATT and SNEGSKA (reference sequence). This CDR3 comprises 14 residues. The CDR3 spells CSASLGSSGNTIYF. In DNA, the CDR3 is TGCAGTGCTAGTTTGGGCAGCTCTGGAAACACCATATATTTT.

This clonotype has a handful of counts. The rearrangement uses TRBV29-1 and TRBJ2-5, with D unresolved. The ends were cut back, 2 bases at V and 0 bases at J, with 10 bases in the middle. The CDR3 is 14 residues long. Germline loops: CDR1 SQVTM, CDR2 ANQGSEA. CDR3 loop: CSVESTLYQETQYF. In DNA form, the CDR3 reads TGCAGCGTTGAATCTACCTTGTACCAAGAGACCCAGTACTTC.

This chain uses TRBV11-2 with TRBJ2-2, with 8 bases fitting TRBD2. The CDR3 consists of 15 residues. V lost 0 bases and J lost 7; bases outside the gene matches: 4. The germline V gene encodes CDR1 SGHAT and CDR2 FQNNGV. The CDR3 region has the DNA TGTGCCAGCAGCTTAGACGGGGGGGCCGGCGGGGAGCTGTTTTTT. Amino acids: CASSLDGGAGGELFF. Full variable domain (rest looked up from reference TRBV11-2 and TRBJ2-2): EAGVAQSPRYKIIEKRQSVAFWCNPISGHATLYWYQQILGQGPKLLIQFQNNGVVDDSQLPKDRFSAERLKGVDSTLKIQPAKLEDSAVYLCASSLDGGAGGELFFGEGSRLTVL.

J is TRBJ2-1 and V is TRBV5-1; D is possibly TRBD1 or TRBD2 (6 bases each). This CDR3 has 15 residues. Germline V gene data show CDR1 as SGHRS and CDR2 as YFSETQ. With 6 bases removed from V and 6 bases from J, the gap between germline ends came to 19 bases. This CDR3 reads CASNKGLEGVNEQFF. CDR3 in DNA: TGCGCCAGCAACAAGGGACTCGAGGGGGTCAATGAGCAGTTCTTC.